This TCR beta chain was sequenced for a study of cytomegalovirus exposure and HLA in healthy donors. Points from the study as a whole: When analyzed later, a missense DCLRE1C variant was found to be linked to TCR beta V- and J-gene trimming. The study labeled about 160 TCR beta chains cytomegalovirus-associated. When the data were analyzed later, several of the most significant clusters appeared to be linked to common viral pathogens.

The PCR employed 60 Vbeta primers together with 13 Jbeta primers. Generated by immunoSEQ multiplex PCR, the TCRdb table keeps only in-frame clones and is missing some. The profile shows approximately 90,000 clones, roughly 80% of them singletons. The V and J ends lost 5 bases and 8 bases respectively, with 10 bases between them. CDR3 length: 11 residues. CDR1 is DFQATT, CDR2 SNEGSKA, per germline (reference sequence). On this clone: The antigen is not known.

Source material: PBMCs. This receptor was identified in a man aged 40-49 years in good health and CMV-seronegative. The V gene is TRBV20-1, the J gene TRBJ2-1; unclear D gene. CDR3 in amino acids: CSAANRYEQFF. The DNA of the CDR3 is TGCAGTGCTGCGAACCGCTATGAGCAGTTCTTC.